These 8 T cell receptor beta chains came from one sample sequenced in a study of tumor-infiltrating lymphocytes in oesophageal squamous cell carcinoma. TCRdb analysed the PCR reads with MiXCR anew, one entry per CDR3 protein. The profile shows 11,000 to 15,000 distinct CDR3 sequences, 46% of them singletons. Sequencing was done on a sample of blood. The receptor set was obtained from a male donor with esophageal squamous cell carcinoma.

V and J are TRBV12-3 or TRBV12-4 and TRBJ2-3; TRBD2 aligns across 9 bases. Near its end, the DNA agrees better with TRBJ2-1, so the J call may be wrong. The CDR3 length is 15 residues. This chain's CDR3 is CASRLSGRINNEQFF. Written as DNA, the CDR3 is TGTGCCAGCAGACTTAGCGGGAGAATCAACAATGAGCAGTTCTTC.

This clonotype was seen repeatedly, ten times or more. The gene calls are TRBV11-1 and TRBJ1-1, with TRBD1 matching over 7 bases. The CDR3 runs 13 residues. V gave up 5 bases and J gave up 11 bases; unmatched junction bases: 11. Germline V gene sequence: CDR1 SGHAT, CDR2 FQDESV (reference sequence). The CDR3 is CASSRVSQGDAFF. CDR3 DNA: TGTGCCAGCAGCCGTGTGTCCCAGGGGGACGCTTTCTTT. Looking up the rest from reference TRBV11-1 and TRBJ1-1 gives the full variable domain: EAEVAQSPRYKITEKSQAVAFWCDPISGHATLYWYRQILGQGPELLVQFQDESVVDDSQLPKDRFSAERLKGVDSTLKIQPAELGDSAMYLCASSRVSQGDAFFGQGTRLTVV.

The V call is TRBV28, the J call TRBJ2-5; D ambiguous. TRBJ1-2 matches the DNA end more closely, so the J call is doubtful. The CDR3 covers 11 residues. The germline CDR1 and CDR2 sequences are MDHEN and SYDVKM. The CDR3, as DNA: TGTGCCAGCAGGGTTGGGTATGGCTACACCTTC. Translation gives CASRVGYGYTF.

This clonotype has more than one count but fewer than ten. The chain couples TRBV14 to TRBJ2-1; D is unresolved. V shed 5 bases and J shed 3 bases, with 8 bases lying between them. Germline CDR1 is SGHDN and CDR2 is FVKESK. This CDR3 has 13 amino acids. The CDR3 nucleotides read TGTGCCAGCAGCGCCGACTTCTACAATGAGCAGTTCTTC. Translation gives CASSADFYNEQFF.

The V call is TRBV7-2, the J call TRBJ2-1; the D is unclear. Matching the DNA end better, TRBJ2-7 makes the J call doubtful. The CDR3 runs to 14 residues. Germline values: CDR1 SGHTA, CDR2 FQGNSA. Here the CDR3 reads CASSALHSSYEQYF. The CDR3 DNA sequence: TGTGCCAGCAGCGCGCTACACAGCTCCTACGAGCAGTACTTC.

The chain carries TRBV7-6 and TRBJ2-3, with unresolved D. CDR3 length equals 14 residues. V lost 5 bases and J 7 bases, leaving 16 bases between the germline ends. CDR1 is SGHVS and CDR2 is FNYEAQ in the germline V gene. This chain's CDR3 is CASSPYIDANTQYF. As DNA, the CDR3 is TGTGCCAGCAGCCCTTATATCGACGCAAATACGCAGTATTTT.

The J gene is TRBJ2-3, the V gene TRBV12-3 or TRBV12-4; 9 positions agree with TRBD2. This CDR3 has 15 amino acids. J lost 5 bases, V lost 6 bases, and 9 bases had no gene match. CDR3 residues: CASRERASGKDTQYF. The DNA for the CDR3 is TGTGCCAGCAGGGAAAGGGCTAGCGGGAAAGATACGCAGTATTTT.

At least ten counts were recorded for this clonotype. The CDR3 DNA follows: TGTGCCAGTAGTGCTCCCGCGGGAGGGAACCACAATGAGCAGTTCTTC. Translated: CASSAPAGGNHNEQFF. The chain combines TRBV19 with TRBJ2-1; 9 nucleotides match TRBD2. Germline values: CDR1 LNHDA, CDR2 SQIVND (reference sequence). The CDR3 sequence is 16 residues long. V was clipped by 5 bases and J by 5 bases; unmatched bases: 10. Supplemented by reference TRBV19 and TRBJ2-1, the full variable domain reads DGGITQSPKYLFRKEGQNVTLSCEQNLNHDAMYWYRQDPGQGLRLIYYSQIVNDFQKGDIAEGYSVSREKKESFPLTVTSAQKNPTAFYLCASSAPAGGNHNEQFFGPGTRLTVL.